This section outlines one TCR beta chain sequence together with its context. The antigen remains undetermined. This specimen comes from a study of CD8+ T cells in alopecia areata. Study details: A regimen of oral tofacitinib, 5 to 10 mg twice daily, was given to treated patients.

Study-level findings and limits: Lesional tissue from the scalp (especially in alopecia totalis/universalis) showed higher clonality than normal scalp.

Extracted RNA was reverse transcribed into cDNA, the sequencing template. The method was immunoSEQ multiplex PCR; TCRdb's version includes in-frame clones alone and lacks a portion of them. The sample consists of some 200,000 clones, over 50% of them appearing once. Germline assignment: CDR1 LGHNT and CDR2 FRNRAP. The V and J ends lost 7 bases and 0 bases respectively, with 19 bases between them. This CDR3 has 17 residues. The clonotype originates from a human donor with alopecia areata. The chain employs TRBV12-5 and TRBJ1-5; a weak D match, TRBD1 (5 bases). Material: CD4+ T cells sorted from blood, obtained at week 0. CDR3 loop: CASVPSLGPNSNQPQHF. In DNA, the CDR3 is TGTGCTAGTGTCCCTTCATTGGGACCTAATAGCAATCAGCCCCAGCATTTT.